This T cell receptor beta chain was sequenced for a study of blood T cell repertoires in COVID-19. Study in general: Samples came from the United States, Italy and Spain, spanning acute and convalescent COVID-19. T cells, B-cell-depleted T cells, or PBMCs provided the cDNA or gDNA that served as material.

In the study's own analysis: Amplified reference gene primers provided the basis for estimating nucleated cell counts. The assay was immunoSEQ multiplex PCR, and TCRdb's table has in-frame clones only and misses some. V and J calls and clone size are as listed in that table; D and trimming were resolved from the DNA. The repertoire includes 150,000 or so clones, roughly 83% of them detected once, and about 3% sits in the top ten. This clone was counted a few times. This CDR3 is built from 18 residues. This clonotype was sampled from an elderly woman with acute or convalescent COVID-19. The chain combines TRBV21-1 with TRBJ2-3; the table calls TRBD2, which could not be checked here. TRBV21-1 is given as a pseudogene. The specimen sequenced was peripheral blood. The CDR3 region is CASSPPGLAGGFTDTQYF. DNA for the CDR3: TGTGCCAGCAGCCCACCCGGACTAGCGGGGGGATTCACAGATACGCAGTATTTT.